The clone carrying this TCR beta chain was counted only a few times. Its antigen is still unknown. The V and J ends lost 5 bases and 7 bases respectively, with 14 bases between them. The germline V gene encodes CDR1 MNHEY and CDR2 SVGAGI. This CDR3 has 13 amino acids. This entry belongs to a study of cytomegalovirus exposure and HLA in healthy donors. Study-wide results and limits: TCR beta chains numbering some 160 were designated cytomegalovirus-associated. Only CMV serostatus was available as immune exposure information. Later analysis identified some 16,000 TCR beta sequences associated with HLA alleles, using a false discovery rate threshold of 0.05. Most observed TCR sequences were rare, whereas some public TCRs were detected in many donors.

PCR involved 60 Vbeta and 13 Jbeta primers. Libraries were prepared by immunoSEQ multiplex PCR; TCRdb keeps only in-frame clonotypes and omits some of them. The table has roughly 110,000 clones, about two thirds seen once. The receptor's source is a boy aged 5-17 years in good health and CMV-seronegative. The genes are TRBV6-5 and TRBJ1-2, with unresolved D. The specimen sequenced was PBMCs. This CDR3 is CASSVFEAGGYTF. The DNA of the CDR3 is TGTGCCAGCAGTGTCTTCGAGGCGGGTGGCTACACCTTC.